This T cell receptor beta chain was observed in a study of preoperative IRX-2 immunotherapy in early breast cancer. Germline CDR1 and CDR2: SGHNT and YENEEA. The CDR3 totals 16 residues. Indicated treatment: preoperative locoregional IRX-2 cytokine immunotherapy. Samples came from a phase Ib trial of preoperative locoregional IRX-2 cytokine immunotherapy. Worth noting for this clone: The junction departs from germline at one end; a sequencing error may be responsible. The DNA has an unread or ambiguous base, and its residue is written X.

Only in-frame clones appear in the TCRdb table, and some are missing; sequencing was by immunoSEQ multiplex PCR. The sample yields around 10,000 clones, 80% seen once. The source of this sequence is a human donor with breast cancer. The starting material was lymph node tissue, obtained before IRX-2 immunotherapy. The chain is built from TRBV11-3 and TRBJ1-5; maybe TRBD1 (5 bases). The CDR3 DNA reads as TGTGCCAGCAGCTTAGTGAGTGTCCAGGGCAATCAGCCCCAGYATTTT. Residues: CASSLVSVQGNQPQXF.